Each of the 18 T cell receptor beta chains below was sequenced from the same sample in a study of T cell repertoires in cytomegalovirus infection. In TCRdb, the reads were re-called with MiXCR into one record per CDR3 protein. The sample records more than 250,000 distinct CDR3 sequences, roughly 15% being singletons. Source material: PBMCs. The origin of the receptors is a human donor in good health (CMV status not recorded). Some clones in this sample may be carry-over from other donors' samples.

In its sample, this clonotype was seen many times. J is TRBJ2-5 and V is TRBV28; unclear D gene. The length of the CDR3 is 16 residues. V gave up 5 bases and J gave up 0 bases, with 16 bases separating them. Germline values: CDR1 MDHEN, CDR2 SYDVKM. The CDR3: CASSPMRTPYQETQYF. The CDR3 DNA reads TGTGCCAGCAGTCCGATGAGGACGCCGTACCAAGAGACCCAGTACTTC. Supplemented by reference TRBV28 and TRBJ2-5, the full variable domain reads DVKVTQSSRYLVKRTGEKVFLECVQDMDHENMFWYRQDPGLGLRLIYFSYDVKMKEKGDIPEGYSVSREKKERFSLILESASTNQTSMYLCASSPMRTPYQETQYFGPGTRLLVL.

This clonotype came up many times. The chain is built from TRBV28 and TRBJ1-6; D possibly corresponds to TRBD1 (5 bases). The germline V gene encodes CDR1 MDHEN and CDR2 SYDVKM. V lost 6 bases and J 3 bases, leaving 21 bases between the germline ends. This CDR3 spans 18 amino acids. The CDR3 DNA sequence: TGTGCCAGCAGATTTTACTCCCCCCGGGACGACTATAATTCACCCCTCCACTTT. It yields the protein CASRFYSPRDDYNSPLHF.

At least ten counts were recorded for this clonotype. V and J are TRBV7-2 and TRBJ1-5, with 7 bases aligning to TRBD1. Germline V gene data show CDR1 as SGHTA and CDR2 as FQGNSA. The CDR3 has 15 residues. V gave up 6 bases and J gave up 2 bases; unmatched junction bases: 7. The CDR3 DNA sequence: TGTGCCAGCAGTTATACAGGGGAGGGCAATCAGCCCCAGCATTTT. This translates into CASSYTGEGNQPQHF. Using reference TRBV7-2 and TRBJ1-5 for the parts outside the CDR3, the full variable domain is GAGVSQSPSNKVTEKGKDVELRCDPISGHTALYWYRQSLGQGLEFLIYFQGNSAPDKSGLPSDRFSAERTGGSVSTLTIQRTQQEDSAVYLCASSYTGEGNQPQHFGDGTRLSIL.

This clonotype was observed a handful of times. The chain employs TRBV4-1 and TRBJ2-2, with D possibly called TRBD1 or TRBD2 (5 bases each). V was pared by 10 bases and J by 1 base, with 19 bases between. This CDR3 is 16 amino acids long. Germline V CDR1 and CDR2: MGHRA, YSYEKL. The CDR3, as DNA: TGCGCCACCAAAGAGGGGTGGCAATTGAACACCGGGGAGCTGTTTTTT. Translated: CATKEGWQLNTGELFF.

The chain is built from TRBV5-1 and TRBJ2-7, with D tentatively TRBD2 (6 bases). This CDR3 has 16 residues. With 4 bases removed from V and 2 bases from J, the gap between germline ends came to 19 bases. Germline assignment: CDR1 SGHRS and CDR2 YFSETQ. Written as DNA, the CDR3 is TGCGCCAGCAGCCCCTCGAGGCTAGCGATCGCCTACGAGCAGTACTTC. Translating gives CASSPSRLAIAYEQYF. The full variable domain, in which reference TRBV5-1 and TRBJ2-7 provide the parts outside the CDR3, is KAGVTQTPRYLIKTRGQQVTLSCSPISGHRSVSWYQQTPGQGLQFLFEYFSETQRNKGNFPGRFSGRQFSNSRSEMNVSTLELGDSALYLCASSPSRLAIAYEQYFGPGTRLTVT.

The table lists this clonotype with a few counts. The J gene is TRBJ2-1, the V gene TRBV7-9; D ambiguous. This CDR3 is 12 amino acids long. Germline CDR1 reads SEHNR; CDR2 reads FQNEAQ (reference sequence). The V end was cut by 2 bases, the J end by 8 bases, with 7 bases between. The CDR3 sequence is CASSLISHEQFF. In DNA form, the CDR3 reads TGTGCCAGCAGCTTAATCAGCCATGAGCAGTTCTTC.

The chain recombines TRBV2 with TRBJ2-6; no firm D call. V lost 6 bases to trimming and J lost 0 bases, with 18 bases between them. Germline CDR1 reads SNHLY; CDR2 reads FYNNEI. This CDR3 comprises 18 residues. In nucleotides, the CDR3 is TGTGCCAGCAGGGGTTATGAACAGAAGTTCTCTGGGGCCAACGTCCTGACTTTC. Translated: CASRGYEQKFSGANVLTF.

The chain couples TRBV7-8 to TRBJ2-1; perhaps D is TRBD1 or TRBD2 (5 bases each). V lost 6 bases, J lost 3 bases, and 12 bases lay in between. Germline-derived CDR1 and CDR2 are SGHVS and FQNEAQ. The CDR3 loop spans 14 amino acids. The CDR3 sequence is CASSAGAYYNEQFF. In DNA, the CDR3 is TGTGCCAGCAGTGCCGGGGCTTACTACAATGAGCAGTTCTTC.

A note on this clonotype: Just one base apart from a much larger clone, this may be a read error. The chain has TRBV7-8 and TRBJ1-2; no clear D. Germline-derived CDR1 and CDR2 are SGHVS and FQNEAQ. This CDR3 is built from 13 residues. CDR3: CAISLVSDYGYTF. CDR3 coding DNA: TGTGCCATCAGCTTAGTGTCCGATTATGGCTACACCTTC.

This chain links TRBV29-1 with TRBJ2-1; TRBD2 matches at 7 bases. The CDR3 is 15 amino acids. V was pared by 2 bases and J by 8 bases, with 12 bases of the junction left unmatched. CDR1 and CDR2 (germline): SQVTM, ANQGSEA. For the CDR3, the DNA is TGCAGCGTTGAAATCCCCCTGGGAGCGGGATATGAGCAGTTCTTC. This codes for CSVEIPLGAGYEQFF.

The chain couples TRBV12-3 or TRBV12-4 to TRBJ2-5, with TRBD2 identical over 7 bases. With V trimmed by 5 bases and J by 0 bases, 9 bases remained unmatched. The CDR3 has 16 residues. CDR3 coding DNA: TGTGCCAGCAGTACGCGACTAGCACTGGACCAAGAGACCCAGTACTTC. It codes for CASSTRLALDQETQYF.

This clonotype was picked up many times. The chain employs TRBV28 and TRBJ1-1; 9 positions match TRBD1. V gave up 5 bases and J gave up 4 bases; unmatched junction bases: 11. CDR1 and CDR2 (germline): MDHEN, SYDVKM. The CDR3 covers 16 residues. CDR3 sequence reads: CASSGGLGTGFTEAFF. CDR3 bases: TGTGCCAGCAGTGGGGGGTTAGGGACAGGGTTCACTGAAGCTTTCTTT.

This clonotype was recorded many times. The J gene is TRBJ2-7, the V gene TRBV28; D gene unclear. Germline V gene lookup returns CDR1 MDHEN and CDR2 SYDVKM. This CDR3 spans 11 amino acids. V dropped 6 bases and J dropped 0 bases, with 3 bases sitting between them. The CDR3 DNA reads as TGTGCCAGCAGGCACTCCTACGAGCAGTACTTC. Protein: CASRHSYEQYF. The full variable domain, completed using reference TRBV28 and TRBJ2-7, is DVKVTQSSRYLVKRTGEKVFLECVQDMDHENMFWYRQDPGLGLRLIYFSYDVKMKEKGDIPEGYSVSREKKERFSLILESASTNQTSMYLCASRHSYEQYFGPGTRLTVT.

This sequence joins TRBV6-8 and TRBJ2-2; no clear D gene. Germline-derived CDR1 and CDR2 are MNHGY and SAAAGT. This CDR3 contains 14 residues. Deletions cut 0 bases from V and 6 bases from J, with 8 bases between. Here the CDR3 DNA reads TGTGCCAGCAGTTACTCGAGCCCCCCCGGGGAGCTGTTTTTT. This encodes CASSYSSPPGELFF.

This clonotype was found many times. The chain couples TRBV7-2 to TRBJ2-6, with D possibly matching TRBD1 (5 bases). CDR1 is SGHTA, CDR2 FQGNSA, per germline. With 0 bases removed from V and 11 bases from J, the gap between germline ends came to 20 bases. This CDR3 has 17 residues. CDR3 in amino acids: CASSLASLRAGSDVLTF. In DNA, the CDR3 is TGTGCCAGCAGCTTAGCATCCCTCAGGGCAGGTTCCGACGTCCTGACTTTC.

Only a few counts were recorded for this clonotype. The CDR3 sequence: CASSLAGPMMQFF. The CDR3 nucleotides are TGTGCCAGCAGCTTAGCCGGGCCAATGATGCAGTTCTTC. This sequence joins TRBV7-6 and TRBJ2-1; no clear D gene. Looked up from germline, CDR1 is SGHVS and CDR2 is FNYEAQ. The CDR3 has 13 amino acids. The germline V and J ends were trimmed by 0 bases and 12 bases, with 12 bases remaining between them.

This clonotype has ten or more counts. CDR3 in amino acids: CASSLRTGWNSPLHF. CDR3 DNA: TGCGCCAGCAGTCTCCGGACAGGGTGGAATTCACCCCTCCACTTT. The V gene is TRBV10-2, the J gene TRBJ1-6; 8 bases match TRBD1. This CDR3 comprises 15 residues. Germline lookup yields CDR1 WSHSY and CDR2 SAAADI. V dropped 5 bases and J dropped 7; count of bases not matched to a gene: 7.

J is TRBJ2-7 and V is TRBV6-6, with 11 bases matching TRBD2. Germline trimming cut 7 bases from V and 5 bases from J; bases unmatched to any gene: 10. Germline V lookup: CDR1 MNHNY, CDR2 SVGAGI (reference sequence). This CDR3 contains 15 residues. CDR3 amino acids: CASNTLAGGVNEQYF. CDR3 DNA sequence: TGTGCCAGCAATACTCTAGCGGGAGGTGTCAACGAGCAGTACTTC.